Sequencing of this T cell receptor beta chain was carried out in a study of shared clonotypes between healthy human individuals. Looking at the study overall: Each donor contributed plates that comprised three CD4 naive, three CD4 memory, two CD8 naive and one CD8 memory.

The CDR3 contains 14 residues. The V gene's germline CDR1 is SNHLY and CDR2 FYNNEI. The trim removed 7 bases at V and 0 bases at J, leaving 4 bases unmatched. Study-wide points: Compared with clonotypes that all four donors shared, non-shared clonotypes had lower generation probabilities. With few donors, the genetic and exposure-history diversity represented was limited. Among a few donors, roughly 5% of naive CD4 clonotypes were found in common.

As to this clone: The antigen is undetermined.

Clones were sequenced by immunoSEQ multiplex PCR, and TCRdb holds only the in-frame ones, with some missing. The sample has 1 million to 1.3 million clones, around 78% seen once. Sequencing was performed on memory CD4+ T cells from PBMCs. Subset noted: CD45RA-negative fraction. The rearrangement uses TRBV2 and TRBJ2-3; 7 nucleotides align to TRBD2. This receptor was identified in a man between 18 and 29 years old in good health. Some clones in this sample may be carry-over from other donors' samples. Here the CDR3 DNA reads TGTGCCAGCATTCCGGGACTAAGCACAGATACGCAGTATTTT. Translating it yields CASIPGLSTDTQYF.